This T cell receptor beta chain was identified in a study of T cells in Graves' hyperthyroidism and ophthalmopathy. General observations from the study: Among thyroid clonotypes expanded above 0.001, most also appeared in blood. Before onset, ophthalmopathy was predicted by the model a median around 6.5 months earlier.

Exclusions: uncontrolled infection, other autoimmune disease, pregnancy, lactation. V trimming: 4 bases; J trimming: 8 bases; junction bases outside the gene matches: 12. Germline V gene sequence: CDR1 GTSNPN, CDR2 SVGIG (reference sequence). The CDR3 spans 14 residues. Notes on this clonotype: The antigen is unknown.

Amplification targeted TCR beta CDR3 regions from RNA transcripts. The HTBI primer set drove a first-round RT-PCR of the TCR CDR3. From the multiplex PCR reads, TCRdb called clonotypes with MiXCR, one entry per CDR3 protein. The sample carries approximately 420,000 distinct CDR3 sequences, roughly 13% recorded once. The V call is TRBV30, the J call TRBJ1-1, with 8 bases that match TRBD1. The TCR was taken from a woman between 18 and 30 years old with Graves' hyperthyroidism. Sample: blood. The CDR3 sequence is CAWKTRTGYPEAFF. For the CDR3, the DNA is TGTGCCTGGAAAACCCGGACAGGGTACCCCGAAGCTTTCTTT.